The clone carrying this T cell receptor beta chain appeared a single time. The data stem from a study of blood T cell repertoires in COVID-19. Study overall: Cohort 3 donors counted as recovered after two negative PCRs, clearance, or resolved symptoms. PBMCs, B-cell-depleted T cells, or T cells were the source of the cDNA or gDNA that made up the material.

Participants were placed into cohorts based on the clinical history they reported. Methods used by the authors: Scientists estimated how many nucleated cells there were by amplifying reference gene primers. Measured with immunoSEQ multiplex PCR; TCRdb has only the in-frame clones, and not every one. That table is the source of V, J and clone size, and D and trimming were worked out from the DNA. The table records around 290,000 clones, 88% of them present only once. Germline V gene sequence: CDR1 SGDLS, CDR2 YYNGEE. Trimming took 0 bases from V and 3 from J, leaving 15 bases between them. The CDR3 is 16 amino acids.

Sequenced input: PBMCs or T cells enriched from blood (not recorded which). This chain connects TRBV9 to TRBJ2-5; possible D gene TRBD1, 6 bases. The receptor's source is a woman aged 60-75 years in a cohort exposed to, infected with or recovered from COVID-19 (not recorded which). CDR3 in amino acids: CASSVGGLVGEETQYF. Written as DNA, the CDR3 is TGTGCCAGCAGCGTAGGGGGGCTAGTAGGCGAAGAGACCCAGTACTTC.